These T cell receptor beta chains were read from a single sample in a study of T-cell reconstitution after alpha-beta-depleted transplantation in children. One entry per CDR3 protein results from TCRdb running MiXCR on the PCR reads. The sample shows 700,000 to 950,000 distinct CDR3 sequences, approximately 15% of them seen only once. Here the sequenced sample was PBMCs, mostly from graft donor cells, taken 360 days after TCRalphabeta/CD19-depleted stem cell transplant. The source is a male patient younger than 18 who had a stem cell transplant for acute lymphoblastic leukemia, so the T cells may come from the graft donor. The CDR3 runs from the conserved cysteine through the conserved F or W. Fields, in order: J gene, V gene, D gene, clone size, CDR3 protein, CDR3 DNA. A D gene is named only where the DNA matches it firmly. Rows give clone size only sometimes, using once, few, many, or a class for an expanded clone.

>TRBJ2-3|TRBV5-1|.|few
CASRSYYGRDTQYF
TGCGCCAGCAGATCCTACTACGGGCGAGATACGCAGTATTTT
>TRBJ2-7|TRBV6-4|.|once
CASSDSTRVQWGPSTEQYF
TGTGCCAGCAGTGACTCGACCCGCGTACAGTGGGGACCGTCTACGGAGCAGTACTTC
>TRBJ2-7|TRBV18|TRBD2|.
CASSLGVAGIYEQYF
TGTGCCAGCTCCCTCGGGGTAGCGGGAATCTACGAGCAGTACTTC
>TRBJ2-7|TRBV18|.|.
CASSWLGGYEQYF
TGTGCCAGCTCCTGGTTAGGGGGCTACGAGCAGTACTTC
>TRBJ2-3|TRBV20-1|.|.
CSARGRGVRPYF
TGCAGTGCTAGGGGGAGAGGGGTTCGTCCGTATTTT
>TRBJ2-3|TRBV21-1|.|many
CASSKEDSPSDTQYF
TGTGCCAGCAGCAAAGAGGATTCCCCGAGTGATACGCAGTATTTT
>TRBJ2-1|TRBV5-5|.|.
CASSLVVLSSYNEQFF
TGTGCCAGCAGCTTGGTTGTACTCAGCTCCTACAATGAGCAGTTCTTC
>TRBJ2-1|TRBV24-1|.|few
CATSDPGWGPRDQFF
TGTGCCACCAGTGATCCGGGGTGGGGTCCCAGGGATCAGTTCTTC
>TRBJ1-1|TRBV7-3|.|.
CASSLGGWGGAFF
TGTGCCAGCAGCTTAGGAGGGTGGGGGGGAGCTTTCTTT
>TRBJ2-1|TRBV19|TRBD2|.
CASSIPSGIPYNEQFF
TGTGCCAGTAGTATCCCCAGCGGGATCCCTTACAATGAGCAGTTCTTC
>TRBJ2-1|TRBV20-1|.|.
CSATPIPQGLGFYNEQFF
TGCAGTGCGACCCCGATTCCTCAGGGACTGGGCTTCTACAATGAGCAGTTCTTC
>TRBJ2-2|TRBV6-1|TRBD1|.
CASMGTGREFGELFF
TGTGCCAGCATGGGGACAGGGAGGGAGTTCGGGGAGCTGTTTTTT
>TRBJ2-5|TRBV29-1|.|.
CSVEEKKGTKTQYF
TGCAGCGTTGAAGAGAAGAAGGGTACGAAGACCCAGTACTTC
>TRBJ2-1|TRBV5-1|TRBD2|few
CASSLGSSGRPNEQFF
TGCGCCAGCAGCTTGGGATCTAGCGGGAGACCCAATGAGCAGTTCTTC
>TRBJ2-7|TRBV5-1|.|many
CASSRARNSYEQYF
TGCGCCAGCAGCCGGGCTAGGAACTCCTACGAGCAGTACTTC
>TRBJ2-2|TRBV19|.|.
CASSIDVRTGELFF
TGTGCCAGTAGTATAGACGTCCGAACCGGGGAGCTGTTTTTT
>TRBJ2-7|TRBV12-3/TRBV12-4|.|.
CASSYRVPGSYEQYF
TGTGCCAGCAGCTACCGAGTCCCGGGCTCCTACGAGCAGTACTTC
>TRBJ2-2|TRBV20-1|TRBD1|.
CSARPGQGISGELFF
TGCAGTGCTAGGCCGGGACAGGGGATCTCCGGGGAGCTGTTTTTT
>TRBJ2-7|TRBV6-5|.|.
CASSYEAGLSYEQYF
TGTGCCAGCAGTTATGAGGCAGGCCTTTCCTACGAGCAGTACTTC
>TRBJ2-2|TRBV12-3/TRBV12-4|.|few
CASRLREDGRELFF
TGTGCCAGCAGGCTCCGAGAGGATGGAAGGGAGCTGTTTTTT
>TRBJ2-1|TRBV7-9|.|few
CASLFRGVHEQFF
TGTGCCAGCCTTTTTAGGGGGGTGCATGAGCAGTTCTTC
>TRBJ1-5|TRBV29-1|.|few
CSVEGAGGPQHF
TGCAGCGTTGAGGGGGCCGGGGGGCCCCAGCATTTT
>TRBJ2-1|TRBV6-5|TRBD2|many
CASSHGTSGYNEQFF
TGTGCCAGCAGTCACGGGACTAGCGGCTACAATGAGCAGTTCTTC
>TRBJ2-2|TRBV6-1|TRBD2|.
CASSPGGRKTGELFF
TGTGCCAGCAGTCCCGGCGGGAGGAAGACCGGGGAGCTGTTTTTT
>TRBJ2-1|TRBV4-1|.|few
CASSQVGAAFNEQFF
TGCGCCAGCAGCCAAGTCGGAGCGGCTTTCAATGAGCAGTTCTTC
>TRBJ2-7|TRBV20-1|TRBD2|many
CSARGGSSGIYEQYF
TGCAGTGCTAGAGGAGGTTCTAGCGGGATATACGAGCAGTACTTC
>TRBJ1-2|TRBV5-1|.|few
CASSPDARYGYTF
TGCGCCAGCAGCCCGGACGCTCGCTATGGCTACACCTTC
>TRBJ2-1|TRBV12-3/TRBV12-4|.|few
CASTTGVGGNEQFF
TGTGCCAGCACCACCGGGGTAGGTGGGAATGAGCAGTTCTTC
>TRBJ1-6|TRBV20-1|TRBD1|many
CSADRDRETYNSPLHF
TGCAGTGCAGATCGGGACAGGGAAACCTATAATTCACCCCTCCACTTT
>TRBJ2-5|TRBV20-1|TRBD2|few
CSARRGGGSPETQYF
TGCAGTGCCAGGAGGGGTGGCGGGAGCCCAGAGACCCAGTACTTC
>TRBJ2-5|TRBV24-1|TRBD1|few
CATSETGTGKETQYF
TGTGCCACCAGTGAAACCGGGACAGGGAAGGAGACCCAGTACTTC
>TRBJ2-1|TRBV5-1|.|few
CASSLGPSVYNEQFF
TGCGCCAGCAGCTTAGGCCCTAGCGTCTACAATGAGCAGTTCTTC
>TRBJ2-1|TRBV7-9|.|.
CASRGNNEQFF
TGTGCCAGCCGGGGAAACAATGAGCAGTTCTTC
>TRBJ2-5|TRBV19|.|few
CASSIAGGDQETQYF
TGTGCCAGTAGTATAGCAGGAGGGGACCAAGAGACCCAGTACTTC
>TRBJ2-1|TRBV2|TRBD2|few
CASGVESGGYNEQFF
TGTGCCAGCGGGGTCGAGAGCGGGGGGTACAATGAGCAGTTCTTC
>TRBJ2-7|TRBV28|TRBD1|few
CASSFLGTGVYEQYF
TGTGCCAGCAGTTTCCTCGGGACAGGGGTTTACGAGCAGTACTTC
>TRBJ1-4|TRBV29-1|.|.
CSVEDQGRYREKLFF
TGCAGCGTTGAAGATCAAGGGAGGTACCGGGAAAAACTGTTTTTT
>TRBJ1-1|TRBV7-2|.|many
CASSRAAGGGNTEAFF
TGTGCCAGCAGCCGCGCAGCTGGTGGGGGGAACACTGAAGCTTTCTTT
>TRBJ2-5|TRBV28|TRBD1|.
CASSLPFGQVQETQYF
TGTGCCAGCAGTTTACCCTTCGGACAGGTCCAAGAGACCCAGTACTTC
>TRBJ2-7|TRBV19|.|.
CASSHIMGEQYF
TGTGCCAGTAGCCACATAATGGGCGAGCAGTACTTC
>TRBJ2-7|TRBV3-1|.|.
CASSRTVGEQYF
TGTGCCAGCAGCCGGACAGTGGGCGAGCAGTACTTC
>TRBJ2-3|TRBV19|.|few
CAIGTATDTQYF
TGTGCCATCGGGACCGCGACAGATACGCAGTATTTT
>TRBJ2-3|TRBV2|TRBD2|.
CASRVRTRATDTQYF
TGTGCCAGCAGGGTTAGGACTAGGGCAACAGATACGCAGTATTTT
>TRBJ2-5|TRBV19|TRBD2|.
CASSPRLAGAETQYF
TGTGCCAGTAGTCCGCGACTAGCGGGAGCAGAGACCCAGTACTTC
>TRBJ2-7|TRBV30|.|.
CAWSVGSSYEQYF
TGTGCCTGGAGTGTCGGGAGCTCCTACGAGCAGTACTTC
>TRBJ2-7|TRBV5-1|.|few
CASSLDQVGTRYEQYF
TGCGCCAGCAGCTTGGATCAGGTAGGAACTCGCTACGAGCAGTACTTC
>TRBJ2-4|TRBV7-6|.|.
CASSLVAGIGKGQYF
TGTGCGAGCAGCTTAGTGGCAGGGATTGGGAAGGGTCAGTACTTC
>TRBJ2-1|TRBV9|TRBD2|many
CASSVVTSVSQFF
TGTGCCAGCAGCGTAGTCACTAGCGTATCGCAGTTCTTC
>TRBJ1-3|TRBV7-9|.|.
CASSLISWGSERNTIYF
TGTGCCAGCAGCTTAATCAGCTGGGGGTCCGAGAGGAACACCATATATTTT
>TRBJ2-5|TRBV7-3|.|few
CASSLNDGGRIGGETQYF
TGTGCCAGCAGCTTAAACGATGGCGGGAGAATAGGGGGAGAGACCCAGTACTTC
>TRBJ2-1|TRBV5-1|.|few
CASSYRDLNNEQFF
TGCGCCAGCAGCTACCGGGACTTAAACAATGAGCAGTTCTTC
>TRBJ2-7|TRBV29-1|.|many
CSVDQGLPYEQYF
TGCAGCGTTGACCAGGGCCTTCCCTACGAGCAGTACTTC
>TRBJ1-2|TRBV9|TRBD1|.
CASSVNRGRNYGYTF
TGTGCCAGCAGCGTTAACAGGGGCCGAAACTATGGCTACACCTTC
>TRBJ2-4|TRBV6-5|.|.
CASSSKRVLAKNIQYF
TGTGCCAGCAGTTCAAAGCGGGTCTTAGCCAAAAACATTCAGTACTTC
>TRBJ2-2|TRBV5-1|.|few
CASNVGVTNTGELFF
TGCGCCAGCAACGTAGGGGTTACGAACACCGGGGAGCTGTTTTTT